Described below is a single T cell receptor beta chain sequence and its context. As yet, its antigen is unknown. The sample is drawn from a study of T-cell memory formation after mild COVID-19. General study points: Pre-infection memory carried some responding clones, suggesting that cross-reactive memory joined.

MiXCR was run by TCRdb on the 5' RACE reads, yielding one entry per CDR3 protein. In the table there are 250,000 to 300,000 distinct CDR3 sequences, over 7% of which are singletons. Germline loops: CDR1 SGDLS, CDR2 YYNGEE. Trimming took off 0 bases at V and 10 bases at J, with 5 bases between the two ends. The CDR3 runs 12 residues. The chain joins TRBV9 to TRBJ1-6; D not resolved. The sample consisted of PBMCs or a T cell subset sorted from them (not recorded which). The receptor's source is a man between 18 and 29 years old who had mild COVID-19 (a few samples of this study predate the infection). Cell type and time point are not known. The CDR3 protein is CASSVAGSPLHF. CDR3 DNA sequence: TGTGCCAGCAGCGTAGCAGGATCACCCCTCCACTTT.